This record covers a single T cell receptor (beta chain). As yet, its antigen is unknown. Here immunoSEQ multiplex PCR was the method, and the copy in TCRdb shows in-frame clones only, minus some. The sample lists some 84,000 clones, about 90% occurring once. This record comes from a study of T cell responses to AZD1222 COVID-19 vaccine. About the study: Second-dose recipients at about 4 or about 12 weeks were treated as one pooled group.

This CDR3 is built from 12 residues. Trimming cost V 4 bases and J 10 bases; bases outside gene matches: 2. Germline loops: CDR1 LNHDA, CDR2 SQIVND (reference sequence). General study points: Within unmutated variant regions lay the reported targets of nearly half of spike-specific TCRs. In a largely white British group with more females than males, clonal diversity was possibly underestimated. The study found vaccine-associated CD4 TCRs spanning spike, dominant at 160-218 and 743-854.

This clonotype originated in an adult in good health. This specimen consisted of peripheral blood, obtained on day 0 of AZD1222 vaccination. V and J are TRBV19 and TRBJ2-3; 10 bases line up with TRBD2. CDR3 sequence: CASSTSGSAQYF. The CDR3 region has the DNA TGTGCCAGTAGTACTAGCGGGAGCGCGCAGTATTTT.